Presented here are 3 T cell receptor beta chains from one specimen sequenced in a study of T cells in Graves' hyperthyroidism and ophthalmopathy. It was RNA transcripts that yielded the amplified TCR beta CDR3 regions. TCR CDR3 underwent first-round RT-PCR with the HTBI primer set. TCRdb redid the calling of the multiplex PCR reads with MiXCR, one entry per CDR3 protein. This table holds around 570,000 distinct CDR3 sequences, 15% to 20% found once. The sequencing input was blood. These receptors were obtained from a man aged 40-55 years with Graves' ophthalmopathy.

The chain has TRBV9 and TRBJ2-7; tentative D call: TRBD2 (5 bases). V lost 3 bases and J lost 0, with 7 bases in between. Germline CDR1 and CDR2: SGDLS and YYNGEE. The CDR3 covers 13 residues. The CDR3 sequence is CASSAGISYEQYF. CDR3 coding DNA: TGTGCCAGCAGCGCGGGGATCTCCTACGAGCAGTACTTC.

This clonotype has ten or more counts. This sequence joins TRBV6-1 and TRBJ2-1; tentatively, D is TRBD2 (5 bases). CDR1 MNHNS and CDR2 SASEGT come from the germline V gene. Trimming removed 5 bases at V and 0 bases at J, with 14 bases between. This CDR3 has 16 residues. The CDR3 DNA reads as TGTGCCAGCAGTTCCAGTACGGGGAGCTCCTACAATGAGCAGTTCTTC. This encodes CASSSSTGSSYNEQFF.

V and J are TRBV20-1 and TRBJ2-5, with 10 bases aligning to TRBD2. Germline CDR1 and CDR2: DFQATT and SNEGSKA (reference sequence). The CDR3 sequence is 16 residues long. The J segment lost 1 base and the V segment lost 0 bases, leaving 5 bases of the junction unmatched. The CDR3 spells CSARDLASGGQETQYF. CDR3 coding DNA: TGCAGTGCTAGAGATCTGGCTAGCGGGGGCCAAGAGACCCAGTACTTC.